This T cell receptor beta chain stems from a study of post-analysis software for immune sequencing data. Whole-study findings and limits: About 5 TRBV segments were more frequent in patients than controls; TRBV5-6, TRBV5-1 and TRBV20-1 belonged to this group.

TCR beta cDNA libraries had unique molecular identifiers. TCRdb analysed the PCR reads with MiXCR anew, one entry per CDR3 protein. The sample consists of some 890,000 distinct CDR3 sequences, about 50% of them appearing once. Details on this clonotype: Its specificity is not known.

Per germline, CDR1 SGHVS and CDR2 FNYEAQ. V lost 5 bases, J lost 0 bases, and 11 bases lay in between. The CDR3 extends over 15 amino acids. The TCR originated in a girl aged 5 to 17 with multiple sclerosis. The sample taken for sequencing was blood. The chain carries TRBV7-6 and TRBJ2-4; unclear D gene. This chain's CDR3 is CASSPGPPAKNIQYF. CDR3 nucleotide sequence: TGTGCCAGCAGCCCAGGTCCTCCAGCCAAAAACATTCAGTACTTC.